This TCR beta chain was obtained from a study of shared clonotypes between healthy human individuals. V lost 6 bases and J 5 bases, leaving 14 bases between the germline ends. Germline-derived CDR1 and CDR2 are MNHEY and SMNVEV (reference sequence). There are 13 residues in the CDR3. Deep-level running was used for the assay. Genomic DNA belonging to each subset was distributed in equal measure over several immunoSEQ plates. TCRdb keeps only in-frame clones here, not all; method: immunoSEQ multiplex PCR. The sample shows about 2.1 million clones, roughly 93% of them seen only once. CD45RO-negative cells were positively selected for CCR7, leaving out terminally differentiated effector memory CD45RA+ cells.

This TCR derives from a man younger than 35 in good health. Some clones in this sample may be carry-over from other donors' samples. V gene TRBV27 combines with J gene TRBJ2-7, with D unresolved. Sequenced: naive CD8+ T cells from PBMCs. CDR3 DNA: TGTGCCAGCAGCCTAACCCCGGACCACGAGCAGTACTTC. This sequence encodes CASSLTPDHEQYF.